This T cell receptor (beta chain) emerged from a study of T cells in tuberculosis. The length of the CDR3 is 16 residues. From germline, CDR1 is SGDLS and CDR2 YYNGEE. With V trimmed by 3 bases and J by 1 base, 7 bases remained unmatched. Generated by immunoSEQ multiplex PCR, the TCRdb table keeps only in-frame clones and is missing some. Here the sample spans 25,000 to 35,000 clones, 95% being singletons. The V gene is TRBV9, the J gene TRBJ1-1, with 9 bases aligning to TRBD1. This sequence originates from a donor between 10 and 35 years old with latent tuberculosis or without tuberculosis infection. The source material was PBMCs. CDR3 region: CASSDPGTGPNTEAFF. The CDR3 coding sequence is TGTGCCAGCAGCGACCCGGGGACAGGGCCGAACACTGAAGCTTTCTTT. Drawing the rest from reference TRBV9 and TRBJ1-1, the complete variable domain is DSGVTQTPKHLITATGQRVTLRCSPRSGDLSVYWYQQSLDQGLQFLIQYYNGEERAKGNILERFSAQQFPDLHSELNLSSLELGDSALYFCASSDPGTGPNTEAFFGQGTRLTVV.